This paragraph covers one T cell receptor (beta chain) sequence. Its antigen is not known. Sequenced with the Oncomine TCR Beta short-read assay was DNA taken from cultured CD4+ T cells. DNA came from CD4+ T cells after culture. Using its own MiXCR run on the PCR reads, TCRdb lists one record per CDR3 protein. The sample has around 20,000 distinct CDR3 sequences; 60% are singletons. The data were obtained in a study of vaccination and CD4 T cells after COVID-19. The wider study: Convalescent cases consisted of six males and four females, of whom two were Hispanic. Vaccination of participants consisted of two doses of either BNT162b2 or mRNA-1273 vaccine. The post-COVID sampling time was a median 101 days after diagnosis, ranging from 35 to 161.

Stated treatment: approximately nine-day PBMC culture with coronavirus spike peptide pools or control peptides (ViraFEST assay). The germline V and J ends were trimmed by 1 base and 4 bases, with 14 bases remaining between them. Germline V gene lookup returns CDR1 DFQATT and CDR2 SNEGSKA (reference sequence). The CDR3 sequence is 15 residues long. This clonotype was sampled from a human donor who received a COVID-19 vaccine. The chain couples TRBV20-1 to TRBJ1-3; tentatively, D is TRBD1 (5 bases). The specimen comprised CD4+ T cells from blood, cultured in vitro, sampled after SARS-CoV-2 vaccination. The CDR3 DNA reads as TGCAGTGCTAGAGGCGTCTGGGGGTACGGAAACACCATATATTTT. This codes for CSARGVWGYGNTIYF.